This T cell receptor beta chain was obtained from a study of cytomegalovirus exposure and HLA in healthy donors. Note on this clone: Its antigen is undetermined.

This CDR3 comprises 12 residues. CDR1 is ENHRY, CDR2 SYGVKD, per germline. V was pared by 10 bases and J by 5 bases, with 15 bases between. General study results and limits: The study put 150 to 200 TCR beta chains on its list as cytomegalovirus-associated. A later analysis appeared to link common viral pathogens to several of the most significant clusters.

PCR used 60 Vbeta primers and 13 Jbeta primers. The table came from immunoSEQ multiplex PCR; TCRdb's copy has only in-frame clones and leaves some out. The table lists about 120,000 clones, 65% to 85% of them singletons. The origin of this receptor is a man over 45 in good health and CMV-seronegative. J is TRBJ2-7 and V is TRBV10-3; TRBD2 might be the D (6 bases). Input material: PBMCs. In DNA, the CDR3 is TGTGCCAGGCCCGGGACTTTCCACGAGCAGTACTTC. It codes for CARPGTFHEQYF.